This entry describes one T cell receptor beta chain. The data are from a study of blood T cell repertoires in COVID-19. In the original processing: The assay estimated nucleated cells by amplifying reference gene primers. Some clones are missing from TCRdb's copy, which holds only in-frame ones; the method was immunoSEQ multiplex PCR. The V and J calls and clone size were taken over from that table, and D and trimming were inferred from the DNA. This sample has over 150,000 clones; over 75% occur once, and the top ten carry about 7%. The CDR3 contains 19 residues. Germline-derived CDR1 and CDR2 are SNHLY and FYNNEI. V was shortened by 6 bases and J by 0 bases, with 21 bases between the two germline ends. Those who participated ranged in age from about 18 to 95 years and resided in about two dozen US areas. Clinical history reported by participants formed the basis on which cohorts were assigned. Two consecutive negative NP/OP PCR tests, clearance, or resolved symptoms defined Cohort 3 recovery.

The chain joins TRBV2 to TRBJ1-6, with D tentatively TRBD1 (5 bases). The sequenced sample was PBMCs or T cells enriched from blood (not recorded which). This TCR came from a woman aged 50 to 65 who had recovered from COVID-19. CDR3 in DNA: TGTGCCAGCAGAGAAAACTTCGCCAGGGTCAGCTCCTATAATTCACCCCTCCACTTT. Its protein is CASRENFARVSSYNSPLHF.